These 22 T cell receptor beta chains share one sample of origin, sequenced in a study of long-term antiretroviral therapy in people with HIV. immunoSEQ v3.0 was run at survey level. The assay was immunoSEQ multiplex PCR, and TCRdb's table has in-frame clones only and misses some. The table lists tens of thousands of clones, over 80% of them singletons. Material: unsorted PBMCs, obtained 1.6 years after starting antiretroviral therapy. The receptor source for this set is a man in his forties or fifties with HIV.

The J gene is TRBJ1-2, the V gene TRBV9; D gene uncertain. Trimming took 4 bases from V and 2 from J, leaving 12 bases between them. Looked up from germline, CDR1 is SGDLS and CDR2 is YYNGEE. The CDR3 is made up of 14 amino acids. The CDR3 DNA is TGTGCCAGCAGCCGCCTGGACGCAAACTATGGCTACACCTTC. Translation: CASSRLDANYGYTF.

The V and J genes are TRBV13 and TRBJ2-3; unclear D gene. Germline V gene data show CDR1 as PRHDT and CDR2 as FYEKMQ (reference sequence). V shed 2 bases and J shed 0 bases, with 9 bases lying between them. There are 15 residues in the CDR3. CDR3 sequence: CASSLRSSSTDTQYF. CDR3 bases: TGTGCCAGCAGCTTAAGGTCCTCTAGCACAGATACGCAGTATTTT. Full variable domain (missing parts from reference TRBV13 and TRBJ2-3): AAGVIQSPRHLIKEKRETATLKCYPIPRHDTVYWYQQGPGQDPQFLISFYEKMQSDKGSIPDRFSAQQFSDYHSELNMSSLELGDSALYFCASSLRSSSTDTQYFGPGTRLTVL.

This clone occurred a few times. The genes are TRBV28 and TRBJ1-2; D unclear. Between the trimmed V and J ends, which lost 5 bases and 4 bases, there was a span of 8 bases. Germline CDR1 reads MDHEN; CDR2 reads SYDVKM. This CDR3 spans 12 amino acids. In DNA, the CDR3 is TGTGCCAGCAGTACGCGGCGCTATGGCTACACCTTC. Its translation is CASSTRRYGYTF.

This chain connects TRBV2 to TRBJ1-5, with unresolved D. V lost 6 bases, J lost 2 bases, and 11 bases lay in between. CDR1 SNHLY and CDR2 FYNNEI come from the germline V gene. CDR3 length: 14 residues. The CDR3, as DNA: TGTGCCAGCAGGAGGGTAGAGGGCAATCAGCCCCAGCATTTT. Translation gives CASRRVEGNQPQHF.

V is TRBV10-3 and J is TRBJ1-1, with D perhaps TRBD1 (5 bases). Germline CDR1 and CDR2: ENHRY and SYGVKD. This CDR3 region has 13 residues. V was clipped by 6 bases and J by 2 bases, with 10 bases between them. In DNA form, the CDR3 reads TGTGCCATCAGCGGGACTCCAAACACTGAAGCTTTCTTT. Translating it yields CAISGTPNTEAFF.

This clone was seen only once. The chain has TRBV13 and TRBJ1-5, with a tentative D call TRBD1 (6 bases). CDR3 length: 14 residues. Trimming removed 0 bases at V and 5 bases at J, with 8 bases between. Germline V gene sequence: CDR1 PRHDT, CDR2 FYEKMQ (reference sequence). CDR3 in DNA: TGTGCCAGCAGCTTAGGGCCAGGGGATCAGCCCCAGCATTTT. As protein: CASSLGPGDQPQHF.

This chain connects TRBV7-9 to TRBJ2-7; no reliable D call. CDR1 is SEHNR, CDR2 FQNEAQ, per germline (reference sequence). The ends were cut back, 5 bases at V and 5 bases at J, with 19 bases in the middle. The CDR3 extends over 15 amino acids. This CDR3 reads CASSLTVGSPDEQYF. The CDR3 DNA reads as TGTGCCAGCAGCCTCACAGTGGGAAGTCCAGACGAGCAGTACTTC.

In DNA, the CDR3 is TGTGCCAGCAGTGAAATAGGACAGTATAGCAATCAGCCCCAGCATTTT. It specifies CASSEIGQYSNQPQHF. The chain combines TRBV6-1 with TRBJ1-5; a weak D match, TRBD1 (6 bases). Germline V CDR1 and CDR2: MNHNS, SASEGT. Trimming removed 2 bases at V and 0 bases at J, with 11 bases between. The length of the CDR3 is 16 residues.

This chain links TRBV19 with TRBJ2-5, with 9 bases matching TRBD1. CDR1 is LNHDA and CDR2 is SQIVND in the germline V gene (reference sequence). The J segment lost 5 bases and the V segment lost 4 bases, leaving 8 bases of the junction unmatched. The CDR3 length is 15 residues. CDR3 nucleotide sequence: TGTGCCAGTAGTAGTACAGGGGGCCTTCGTGAGACCCAGTACTTC. It is translated as CASSSTGGLRETQYF.

The J gene is TRBJ1-1, the V gene TRBV30; a weak D match, TRBD1 (6 bases). V was clipped by 3 bases and J by 4 bases, with 12 bases between them. CDR1 and CDR2 (germline): GTSNPN, SVGIG (reference sequence). The CDR3 sequence is 13 residues long. In nucleotides, the CDR3 is TGTGCCTGGAGGGGCACAGGGTTCACTGAAGCTTTCTTT. It codes for CAWRGTGFTEAFF. Using reference TRBV30 and TRBJ1-1 for the parts outside the CDR3, the full variable domain is SQTIHQWPATLVQPVGSPLSLECTVEGTSNPNLYWYRQAAGRGLQLLFYSVGIGQISSEVPQNLSASRPQDRQFILSSKKLLLSDSGFYLCAWRGTGFTEAFFGQGTRLTVV.

The chain carries TRBV5-1 and TRBJ2-6, with 8 bases matching TRBD1. The CDR3 runs to 20 residues. The germline V gene has CDR1 SGHRS and CDR2 YFSETQ. J was trimmed by 0 bases and V by 5 bases; bases with no gene match: 16. The CDR3 is CASRYFPGTGVYSGANVLTF. As DNA, the CDR3 is TGCGCCAGCAGGTATTTTCCCGGGACAGGAGTATACTCTGGGGCCAACGTCCTGACTTTC.

The chain has TRBV6-1 and TRBJ1-4, with D tentatively TRBD1 (5 bases). Germline CDR1 and CDR2: MNHNS and SASEGT. The CDR3 is 17 residues long. Trimming cost V 1 base and J 0 bases, with 12 bases left between them. CDR3 sequence: CASSEVVGVATNEKLFF. The CDR3 DNA is TGTGCCAGCAGTGAAGTGGTAGGGGTGGCAACTAATGAAAAACTGTTTTTT.

This chain links TRBV7-2 with TRBJ2-7, with D unclear. V shed 5 bases and J shed 4 bases, with 6 bases lying between them. Germline-derived CDR1 and CDR2 are SGHTA and FQGNSA. The CDR3 consists of 11 residues. CDR3 residues: CASSPAYEQYF. The DNA for the CDR3 is TGTGCCAGCAGCCCTGCTTACGAGCAGTACTTC.

This chain links TRBV5-6 with TRBJ1-1; a weak D match, TRBD1 (6 bases). The CDR3 extends over 16 amino acids. CDR1 is SGHDT, CDR2 YYEEEE, per germline. Trimming shortened V by 2 bases and J by 7 bases, and 21 bases separated the two germline ends. CDR3 bases: TGTGCCAGCAGCTTTTCCGGGGGGCGAAGTAGGGGTGAAGCTTTCTTT. This translates into CASSFSGGRSRGEAFF.

J is TRBJ2-7 and V is TRBV6-5; TRBD2 agrees at 8 bases. Germline V gene lookup returns CDR1 MNHEY and CDR2 SVGAGI. V trimming: 6 bases; J trimming: 3 bases; junction bases outside the gene matches: 10. The CDR3 length is 15 residues. CDR3 nucleotide sequence: TGTGCCAGCAGCCGGGGGGGGACTACCAACTACGAGCAGTACTTC. This codes for CASSRGGTTNYEQYF.

This chain links TRBV4-1 with TRBJ1-1; 9 bases fit TRBD1. The CDR3 has 15 residues. Germline V gives CDR1 MGHRA, CDR2 YSYEKL. V was clipped by 1 base and J by 7 bases; unmatched bases: 7. Written as DNA, the CDR3 is TGCGCCAGCAGCCAAGGGACAGGGGATTTGGGTGAAGCTTTCTTT. As protein: CASSQGTGDLGEAFF.

The chain combines TRBV5-8 with TRBJ1-2, with no clear D. The germline V gene encodes CDR1 SGHTS and CDR2 YDEGEE. Deletions cut 0 bases from V and 10 bases from J, with 10 bases between. The CDR3 extends over 12 amino acids. CDR3 in DNA: TGTGCCAGCAGCTTGGATCTGTACCTCTACACCTTC. The encoded protein is CASSLDLYLYTF. Full variable domain (outside the CDR3, taken from reference TRBV5-8 and TRBJ1-2): EAGVTQSPTHLIKTRGQQATLRCSPISGHTSVYWYQQALGLGLQFLLWYDEGEERNRGNFPPRFSGRQFPNYSSELNVNALELEDSALYLCASSLDLYLYTFGSGTRLTVV.

The chain couples TRBV5-6 to TRBJ1-6; D remains ambiguous. This CDR3 spans 15 amino acids. V lost 0 bases and J lost 6, with 10 bases in between. Germline V CDR1 and CDR2: SGHDT, YYEEEE. For the CDR3, the DNA is TGTGCCAGCAGCTTGGGCGGCGGCTTTAATTCACCCCTCCACTTT. As protein: CASSLGGGFNSPLHF.

The V call is TRBV19, the J call TRBJ1-2, with 7 bases lining up with TRBD1. With V trimmed by 1 base and J by 4 bases, 6 bases remained unmatched. Germline V CDR1 and CDR2: LNHDA, SQIVND (reference sequence). The CDR3 extends over 15 amino acids. The CDR3 sequence: CASSIVAGGSYGYTF. The CDR3 DNA reads TGTGCCAGTAGTATAGTGGCAGGGGGTAGCTATGGCTACACCTTC.

The chain combines TRBV4-1 with TRBJ2-3; 8 positions agree with TRBD1. The CDR3 runs 15 residues. The germline CDR1 and CDR2 sequences are MGHRA and YSYEKL. The J segment lost 0 bases and the V segment lost 3 bases, leaving 2 bases of the junction unmatched. The CDR3 DNA reads as TGCGCCAGCAGCCAGACAGGGGTCAGCACAGATACGCAGTATTTT. Residues: CASSQTGVSTDTQYF.

The rearrangement joins TRBV27 to TRBJ1-1, with 9 positions matching TRBD1. V dropped 2 bases and J dropped 5; count of bases not matched to a gene: 9. This CDR3 is 16 amino acids long. Germline V CDR1 and CDR2: MNHEY, SMNVEV (reference sequence). CDR3 sequence (DNA): TGTGCCAGCAGTTTAGACCCGGGACAGGGTTCGACTGAAGCTTTCTTT. It codes for CASSLDPGQGSTEAFF.

V gene TRBV2 combines with J gene TRBJ1-6; D call uncertain. Deletions cut 1 base from V and 0 bases from J, with 4 bases between. CDR1 and CDR2 (germline): SNHLY, FYNNEI. There are 15 residues in the CDR3. The chain's CDR3 is CASSEDSSYNSPLHF. CDR3 in DNA: TGTGCCAGCAGTGAAGACAGCTCCTATAATTCACCCCTCCACTTT. The whole variable domain, filled in from reference TRBV2 and TRBJ1-6, reads EPEVTQTPSHQVTQMGQEVILRCVPISNHLYFYWYRQILGQKVEFLVSFYNNEISEKSEIFDDQFSVERPDGSNFTLKIRSTKLEDSAMYFCASSEDSSYNSPLHFGNGTRLTVT.